Listed below are T cell receptor beta chains from one sample, sequenced in a study of Ad26.COV2.S vaccination and SARS-CoV-2 variants. Assay: immunoSEQ multiplex PCR; the TCRdb copy retains only in-frame clones and omits some. This sample has over 300,000 clones, with around four fifths found just once. The sample here was peripheral blood, taken in a trial of Ad26.COV2.S vaccine versus placebo. These receptors were taken from a person aged 18-65 years who received the Ad26.COV2.S COVID-19 vaccine or a placebo. Each CDR3 is given with its conserved first and last residue. A D gene is named only where the DNA matches it firmly. Some rows mark clone size as missing; the rest say once, few, many or name a class of expanded clone.

-,TRBV12-5,TRBJ2-1,-,TGTGCTAGTGGTACTTGGCCGTACAATGAGCAGTTCTTC,CASGTWPYNEQFF
-,TRBV5-1,TRBJ1-1,TRBD1,TGCGCCAGCAGCCCCGGGACAGGGTGGTCAGGCACTGAAGCTTTCTTT,CASSPGTGWSGTEAFF
once,TRBV12-3/TRBV12-4,TRBJ2-5,-,TGTGCCAGCAGTCCGCTAGCGCGAGAGACCCAGTACTTC,CASSPLARETQYF
-,TRBV4-3,TRBJ1-2,-,TGCGCCAGCAGCCAGGACCCGAGGCAGGTCCCATCGGGCTACACCTTC,CASSQDPRQVPSGYTF
-,TRBV12-3/TRBV12-4,TRBJ2-2,-,TGTGCCAGCAGTTTAACGGGGACCGGGGAGCTGTTTTTT,CASSLTGTGELFF
-,TRBV6-5,TRBJ2-7,-,TGTGCCAGCAGTAATTACGGGGCCTACGAGCAGTACTTC,CASSNYGAYEQYF
-,TRBV7-9,TRBJ2-1,TRBD2,TGTGCCAGCAGCTTAGTGGGCGGGGGGTATGAGCAGTTCTTC,CASSLVGGGYEQFF
-,TRBV6-5,TRBJ1-6,-,TGTGCCAGCAGTTACTCGAGCAGGGCGCCTTCACCCCTCCACTTT,CASSYSSRAPSPLHF
-,TRBV11-2,TRBJ2-1,-,TGTGCCAGCAGCTTAGTCCCGGGGAACAATGAGCAGTTCTTC,CASSLVPGNNEQFF
-,TRBV4-1,TRBJ1-1,TRBD1,TGCGCCAGCAGCCACGGGGGCGGGAGAGGGGGCTTGGGTTTGGTCGCTTTCTTT,CASSHGGGRGGLGLVAFF
-,TRBV7-2,TRBJ2-7,-,TGTGCCAGCAGCTCCCGTCCCTACGAGCAGTACTTC,CASSSRPYEQYF
-,TRBV27,TRBJ1-4,TRBD1,TGTGCCAGCAGTTTGTGGGGACAGGCGGAAAAACTGTTTTTT,CASSLWGQAEKLFF
-,TRBV9,TRBJ2-1,TRBD2,TGTGCCAGCAGCCCACCGGGACTAGCGCCCTTTGAGCAGTTCTTC,CASSPPGLAPFEQFF
-,TRBV7-9,TRBJ2-2,TRBD2,TGTGCCAGCAGCCCCGGGGGGGGGCGCGCCGGGGAGCTGTTTTTT,CASSPGGGRAGELFF